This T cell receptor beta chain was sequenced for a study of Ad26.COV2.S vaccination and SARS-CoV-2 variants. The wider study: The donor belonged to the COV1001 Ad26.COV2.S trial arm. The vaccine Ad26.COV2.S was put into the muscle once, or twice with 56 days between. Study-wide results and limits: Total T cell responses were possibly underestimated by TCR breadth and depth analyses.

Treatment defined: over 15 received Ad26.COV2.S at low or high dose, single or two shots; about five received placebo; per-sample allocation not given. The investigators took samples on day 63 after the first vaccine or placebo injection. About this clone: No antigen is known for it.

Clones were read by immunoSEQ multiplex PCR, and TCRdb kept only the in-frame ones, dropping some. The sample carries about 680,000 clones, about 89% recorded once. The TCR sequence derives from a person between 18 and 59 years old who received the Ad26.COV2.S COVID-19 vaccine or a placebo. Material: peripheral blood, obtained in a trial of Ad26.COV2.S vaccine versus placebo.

DNA for the CDR3: TGTGCCAGCAGCGTCCTTGGGGGGGAGCAGTACTTC. Protein product: CASSVLGGEQYF. V is TRBV9 and J is TRBJ2-7; a possible D gene is TRBD2 (6 bases). Germline lookup yields CDR1 SGDLS and CDR2 YYNGEE. Trimming removed 2 bases at V and 7 bases at J, with 10 bases between. CDR3 size: 12 residues.